The 20 T cell receptor beta chains in this list originate from one sample, sequenced in a study of T cell changes during pregnancy in multiple sclerosis. Clones were sequenced by immunoSEQ multiplex PCR, and TCRdb holds only the in-frame ones, with some missing. Seen here are 13,000 or so clones, more than 70% observed once, and the top ten hold about 8.1%. Sequencing used CD8+ T cells from peripheral blood mononuclear cells, obtained in the first trimester of pregnancy. The receptors were gathered from a female donor with multiple sclerosis, enrolled in a pregnancy study.

J is TRBJ2-7 and V is TRBV5-5, with D unclear. From germline, CDR1 is SGHKS and CDR2 YYEKEE (reference sequence). The V end lost 0 bases, the J end lost 0 bases, and 4 bases lay between the germline ends. This CDR3 comprises 13 residues. The CDR3 protein is CASSLDTSYEQYF. CDR3 DNA sequence: TGTGCCAGCAGCTTGGACACCTCCTACGAGCAGTACTTC.

The rearrangement links TRBV29-1 to TRBJ2-7, with 7 bases fitting TRBD1. The CDR3 runs 13 residues. Germline CDR1 is SQVTM and CDR2 is ANQGSEA. Trimming took 5 bases from V and 1 from J; bases not matched to a gene: 5. In DNA, the CDR3 is TGCAGCGTTAGGGGGCAGGAGTCCTACGAGCAGTACTTC. This encodes CSVRGQESYEQYF.

This clone has only a few counts. The chain recombines TRBV7-9 with TRBJ1-1; 7 bases align to TRBD1. V lost 4 bases to trimming and J lost 3 bases; unmatched junction nucleotides: 8. The CDR3 extends over 15 amino acids. The germline CDR1 and CDR2 sequences are SEHNR and FQNEAQ (reference sequence). Written as DNA, the CDR3 is TGTGCCAGCAGCTCCCCCTCCAGGGGGGACACTGAAGCTTTCTTT. This translates into CASSSPSRGDTEAFF.

Note on this clone: The same CDR3 also results from other DNA sequences found in this sample. The chain recombines TRBV6-1 with TRBJ2-3; D unresolved. The V end lost 2 bases, the J end lost 1 base, and 10 bases lay between the germline ends. In germline, CDR1 is MNHNS, CDR2 SASEGT. The CDR3 covers 15 residues. The CDR3 nucleotides are TGTGCCAGCAGTGAAAGCGTCGGAGGCACAGATACGCAGTATTTT. The encoded protein is CASSESVGGTDTQYF.

The rearrangement uses TRBV5-1 and TRBJ2-7; 8 nucleotides agree with TRBD1. The germline V gene has CDR1 SGHRS and CDR2 YFSETQ. The ends lost 0 bases at V and 5 bases at J; junction bases unmatched: 7. The CDR3 extends over 15 amino acids. CDR3 coding DNA: TGCGCCAGCAGCTTGGAGGACAGGGTATTAGACGAGCAGTACTTC. Amino acids: CASSLEDRVLDEQYF.

The rearrangement uses TRBV7-9 and TRBJ1-1; D remains ambiguous. CDR1 is SEHNR, CDR2 FQNEAQ, per germline (reference sequence). The CDR3 is made up of 14 amino acids. The V end lost 3 bases, the J end lost 2 bases, and 10 bases lay between the germline ends. DNA for the CDR3: TGTGCCAGCAGCTTCACGGGAGTAAACACTGAAGCTTTCTTT. Translated, it gives CASSFTGVNTEAFF.

The CDR3 region is CASSAPGAGVGNEQFF. The CDR3 DNA reads TGTGCCAGCTCAGCCCCCGGAGCGGGGGTAGGAAATGAGCAGTTCTTC. V and J are TRBV7-3 and TRBJ2-1; the match to TRBD2 covers 8 bases. Germline V lookup: CDR1 SGHTA, CDR2 FQGTGA. J gave up 7 bases and V 8 bases, and 16 bases lay outside the gene matches. CDR3 length equals 16 residues.

This clone occurred once. This chain joins TRBV9 and TRBJ1-3, with a weak D call TRBD1 (5 bases). Deletions cut 1 base from V and 3 bases from J, with 8 bases between. The CDR3 is made up of 14 amino acids. Looked up from germline, CDR1 is SGDLS and CDR2 is YYNGEE. CDR3 sequence: CASSVQGGGNTIYF. The CDR3 nucleotides are TGTGCCAGCAGCGTACAGGGAGGTGGAAACACCATATATTTT.

The V call is TRBV19, the J call TRBJ2-1; 7 nucleotides agree with TRBD2. Germline V CDR1 and CDR2: LNHDA, SQIVND (reference sequence). J lost 8 bases, V lost 7 bases, and 11 bases had no gene match. The CDR3 consists of 14 residues. For the CDR3, the DNA is TGTGCCAGTACCCCGTGGGGAGGGGCCCATGAGCAGTTCTTC. This codes for CASTPWGGAHEQFF.

V usage is TRBV19 and J usage is TRBJ2-1; 9 nucleotides agree with TRBD2. The CDR3 has 14 residues. V shed 6 bases and J 8 bases; nucleotides not matched to a gene: 8. Per the germline V gene, CDR1 is LNHDA and CDR2 is SQIVND (reference sequence). CDR3 amino acids: CASRGRGGLDEQFF. For the CDR3, the DNA is TGTGCCAGTAGAGGGCGGGGGGGCCTGGATGAGCAGTTCTTC. Looking up the rest from reference TRBV19 and TRBJ2-1 gives the full variable domain: DGGITQSPKYLFRKEGQNVTLSCEQNLNHDAMYWYRQDPGQGLRLIYYSQIVNDFQKGDIAEGYSVSREKKESFPLTVTSAQKNPTAFYLCASRGRGGLDEQFFGPGTRLTVL.

The chain couples TRBV11-2 to TRBJ1-4; D not certain. The V gene's germline CDR1 is SGHAT and CDR2 FQNNGV. The CDR3 runs to 12 residues. The germline V and J ends were trimmed by 1 base and 14 bases, with 11 bases remaining between them. CDR3 loop: CASSLVGSELFF. CDR3 DNA: TGTGCCAGCAGCTTAGTCGGGTCAGAGCTGTTTTTT.

The chain is built from TRBV11-2 and TRBJ1-1; D unclear. The CDR3 sequence is 13 residues long. The V gene lost 1 base and the J gene lost 5 bases, with 8 bases spanning the gap. Germline values: CDR1 SGHAT, CDR2 FQNNGV. The CDR3 nucleotides read TGTGCCAGCAGCTTAGGCAGGTGGACTGAAGCTTTCTTT. As protein: CASSLGRWTEAFF.

The rearrangement uses TRBV20-1 and TRBJ1-2; 8 bases are shared with TRBD1. Looked up from germline, CDR1 is DFQATT and CDR2 is SNEGSKA (reference sequence). V shed 6 bases, J shed 8 bases, and the junction held 2 bases outside the gene matches. CDR3 length: 10 residues. The CDR3 nucleotides are TGCAGTGCGAGGACAGGGGGCTACACCTTC. This codes for CSARTGGYTF.

The chain recombines TRBV6-4 with TRBJ2-3, with 7 bases that match TRBD2. Germline V lookup: CDR1 MRHNA, CDR2 SNTAGT. This CDR3 has 18 residues. V lost 4 bases and J lost 1; bases outside the gene matches: 14. This CDR3 reads CASSAAVPGGSGTDTQYF. CDR3 coding DNA: TGTGCCAGCAGTGCGGCTGTCCCCGGGGGGTCCGGCACAGATACGCAGTATTTT.

The chain links TRBV29-1 to TRBJ1-2; D remains ambiguous. Per the germline V gene, CDR1 is SQVTM and CDR2 is ANQGSEA. With 6 bases removed from V and 5 bases from J, the gap between germline ends came to 7 bases. The length of the CDR3 is 10 residues. The DNA of the CDR3 is TGCAGCGTAGCAGGTTATGGCTACACCTTC. Its protein product is CSVAGYGYTF.

V gene TRBV19 combines with J gene TRBJ2-3; D is undetermined. Looked up from germline, CDR1 is LNHDA and CDR2 is SQIVND (reference sequence). The germline V and J ends were trimmed by 6 bases and 0 bases, with 7 bases remaining between them. The CDR3 is 13 amino acids. The CDR3 loop reads CASRPGSTDTQYF. Here the CDR3 DNA reads TGTGCCAGTAGACCCGGGAGCACAGATACGCAGTATTTT.

The V and J genes are TRBV4-3 and TRBJ1-1, with a possible D match to TRBD1 (6 bases). V shed 2 bases and J shed 4 bases, with 32 bases lying between them. CDR1 is LGHNA and CDR2 is YSLEER in the germline V gene. This CDR3 is 21 amino acids long. CDR3 amino acids: CASSQLYEQGAYQGRGTEAFF. The CDR3 DNA reads as TGCGCCAGCAGCCAACTATATGAACAGGGAGCCTACCAAGGGAGAGGCACTGAAGCTTTCTTT.

V and J are TRBV21-1 and TRBJ2-7; no DNA check was done on the table's D call, TRBD1. TRBV21-1 is a known pseudogene. CDR3 length equals 16 residues. CDR3 loop: CATRYGLGRGHYEQYF. The CDR3 DNA sequence: TGTGCCACCAGGTACGGGCTGGGCAGGGGGCACTACGAGCAGTACTTC.

The chain links TRBV4-3 to TRBJ1-3, with D hard to call. Germline V gene sequence: CDR1 LGHNA, CDR2 YSLEER. V was pared by 0 bases and J by 0 bases, with 9 bases between. The CDR3 has 16 amino acids. In DNA, the CDR3 is TGCGCCAGCAGCCAAGATCTTGGCATCTCTGGAAACACCATATATTTT. It specifies CASSQDLGISGNTIYF.

A single count supports this clone. This chain joins TRBV7-9 and TRBJ2-3; 10 bases are shared with TRBD2. Trimming took 1 base from V and 0 from J; bases not matched to a gene: 7. Germline loops: CDR1 SEHNR, CDR2 FQNEAQ (reference sequence). The CDR3 loop spans 18 amino acids. CDR3 sequence: CASSLGSSGGLSTDTQYF. In DNA, the CDR3 is TGTGCCAGCAGCTTAGGGTCTAGCGGGGGCCTAAGCACAGATACGCAGTATTTT.